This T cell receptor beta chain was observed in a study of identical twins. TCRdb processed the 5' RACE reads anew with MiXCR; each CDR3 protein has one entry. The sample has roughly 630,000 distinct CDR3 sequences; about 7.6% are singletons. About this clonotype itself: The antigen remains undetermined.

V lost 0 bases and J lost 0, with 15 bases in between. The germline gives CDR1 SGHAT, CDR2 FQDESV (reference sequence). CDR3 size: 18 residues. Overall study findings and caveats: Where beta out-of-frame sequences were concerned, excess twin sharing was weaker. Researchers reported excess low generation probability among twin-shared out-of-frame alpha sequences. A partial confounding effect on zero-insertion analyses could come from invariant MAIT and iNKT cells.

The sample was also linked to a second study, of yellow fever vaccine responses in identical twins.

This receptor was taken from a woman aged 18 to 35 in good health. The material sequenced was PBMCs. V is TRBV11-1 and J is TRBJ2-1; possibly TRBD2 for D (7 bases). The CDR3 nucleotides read TGTGCCAGCAGCTTAGCGCTGGGGGGGCACGGCTCCTACAATGAGCAGTTCTTC. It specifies CASSLALGGHGSYNEQFF.